This T cell receptor (beta chain) is from a study of identical twins. Study observations and caveats: A partial confounding effect on zero-insertion analyses could come from invariant MAIT and iNKT cells. Recombination models fit unrelated individuals' TCR alpha sharing but underestimated twins'. Conclusions were drawn cross-sectionally by statistical analysis, without following the same donors.

After template switching added a universal primer site, the resulting cDNA carried unique molecular identifiers. TCRdb processed the 5' RACE reads anew with MiXCR; each CDR3 protein has one entry. The sample includes approximately 550,000 distinct CDR3 sequences, about 20% seen only once; the top ten take 0.48%. V was shortened by 3 bases and J by 2 bases, with 16 bases between the two germline ends. CDR3 size: 15 residues. Germline lookup yields CDR1 DFQATT and CDR2 SNEGSKA (reference sequence). On this clonotype itself: Its antigen remains unknown.

The data were also submitted as part of a second study, on yellow fever vaccine responses in identical twins.

The clonotype was recovered from a woman aged 18-35 years in good health. The chain combines TRBV20-1 with TRBJ1-2; D is unclear. Sample: CD4+ T cells sorted from blood. CDR3 sequence reads: CSASLGSPSNYGYTF. The CDR3 nucleotides are TGCAGTGCTAGTTTGGGTAGTCCGAGCAACTATGGCTACACCTTC.